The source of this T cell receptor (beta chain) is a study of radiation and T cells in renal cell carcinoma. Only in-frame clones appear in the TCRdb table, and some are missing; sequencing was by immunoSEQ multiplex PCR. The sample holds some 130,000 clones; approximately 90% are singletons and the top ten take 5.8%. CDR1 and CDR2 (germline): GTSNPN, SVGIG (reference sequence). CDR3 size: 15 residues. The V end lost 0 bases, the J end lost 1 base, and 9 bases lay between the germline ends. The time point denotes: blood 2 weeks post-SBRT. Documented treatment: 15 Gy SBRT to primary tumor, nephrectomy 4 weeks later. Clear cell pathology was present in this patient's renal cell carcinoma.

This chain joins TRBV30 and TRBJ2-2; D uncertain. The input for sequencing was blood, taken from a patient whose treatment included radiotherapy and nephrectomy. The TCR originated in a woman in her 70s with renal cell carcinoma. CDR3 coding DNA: TGTGCCTGGAGTGTGTCCGACATGAACACCGGGGAGCTGTTTTTT. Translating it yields CAWSVSDMNTGELFF. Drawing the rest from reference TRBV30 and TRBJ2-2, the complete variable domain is SQTIHQWPATLVQPVGSPLSLECTVEGTSNPNLYWYRQAAGRGLQLLFYSVGIGQISSEVPQNLSASRPQDRQFILSSKKLLLSDSGFYLCAWSVSDMNTGELFFGEGSRLTVL.